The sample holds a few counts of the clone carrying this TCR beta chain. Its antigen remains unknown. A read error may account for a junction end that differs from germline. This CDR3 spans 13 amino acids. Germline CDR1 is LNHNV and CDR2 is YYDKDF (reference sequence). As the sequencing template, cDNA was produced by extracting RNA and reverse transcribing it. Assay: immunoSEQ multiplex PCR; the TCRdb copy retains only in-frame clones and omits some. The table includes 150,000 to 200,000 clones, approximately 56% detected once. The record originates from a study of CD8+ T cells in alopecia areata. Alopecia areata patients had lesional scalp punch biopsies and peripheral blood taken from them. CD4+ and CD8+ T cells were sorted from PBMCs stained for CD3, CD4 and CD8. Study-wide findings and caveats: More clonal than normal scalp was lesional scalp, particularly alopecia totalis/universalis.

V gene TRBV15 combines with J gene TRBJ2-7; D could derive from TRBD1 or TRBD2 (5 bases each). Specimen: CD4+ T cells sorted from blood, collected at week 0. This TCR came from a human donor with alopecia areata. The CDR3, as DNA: TGTGCCACCAGAAGGGACGCCTCCAACGAGCAGTACTTC. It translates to CATRRDASNEQYF.